This TCR beta chain was obtained from a study of regulatory T cells in long-lasting Graves disease. Study at large: Patients with new Graves' disease had used antithyroid drugs below 3 months.

A few counts support this clonotype. Time point given: newly diagnosed GD, antithyroid drugs for less than 3 months. From RNA extracted from PBMCs, the TCR library was made. Assembly of TCR beta libraries relied on iRepertoire HTBI primers together with Arm-PCR of CDR3 regions. TCRdb processed the multiplex PCR reads anew with MiXCR; each CDR3 protein has one entry. The sample holds 500,000 or so distinct CDR3 sequences, roughly 17% seen once. The CDR3 extends over 17 amino acids. Germline CDR1 and CDR2: MNHEY and SVGAGI. V lost 2 bases and J lost 4; bases outside the gene matches: 11. The data were also submitted as part of a second study, on T cells in Graves' hyperthyroidism and ophthalmopathy. From that study: Stable hyperthyroidism: no ophthalmopathy progression over 18 months of follow-up. In blood, most of the thyroid clonotypes expanded above 0.001 were also present.

This specimen was peripheral blood mononuclear cells (PBMCs), taken at new diagnosis, from a patient treated with antithyroid drugs. The receptor's source is a man aged 40-49 years with Graves disease. The V call is TRBV6-5, the J call TRBJ1-2, with TRBD1 identical over 9 bases. Here the CDR3 DNA reads TGTGCCAGCAGTTACGATATTCCGGGACAGGGTTTCTATGGCTACACCTTC. It translates to CASSYDIPGQGFYGYTF.